This T cell receptor (beta chain) was recovered during a study of identical twins. The study's findings and limits: Twin pairs' shared out-of-frame alpha sequences were enriched in low generation probability. Models, which agreed with sharing between unrelated individuals, nonetheless underestimated the out-of-frame TCR alpha sharing seen in monozygotic twins.

This CDR3 is 15 amino acids long. Germline V gene sequence: CDR1 LGHNA, CDR2 YSLEER. The ends were cut back, 0 bases at V and 4 bases at J, with 10 bases in the middle. TCRdb recomputed calls from the 5' RACE reads with MiXCR, one row per CDR3 protein. The data contain around 510,000 distinct CDR3 sequences, more than 13% of them seen just once; the ten biggest clones take up approximately 1%. This clonotype was seen more than once but under ten times. Its antigen is undetermined. This sample also appeared in a second study, on yellow fever vaccine responses in identical twins. That investigation notes: Reportedly, twins' vaccine T cell responses looked partly convergent and partly personalized.

Sequenced material: CD4+ T cells sorted from blood. The origin of this receptor is a woman aged 18-35 years in good health. This chain connects TRBV4-3 to TRBJ2-1; weak D call: TRBD2 (5 bases). The CDR3 loop is CASSQDRGRYNEQFF. As DNA, the CDR3 is TGCGCCAGCAGCCAAGATCGAGGGAGATACAATGAGCAGTTCTTC.